This TCR beta chain was recovered during a study of shared clonotypes between healthy human individuals. Overall study findings and caveats: The authors expected sequencing depth to affect clonotype sharing among donors. Limited genetic and exposure-history diversity came from having few donors.

Turning to this clone: The target antigen is unknown. This same CDR3 is encoded by further DNA sequences in the sample.

This CDR3 has 12 residues. From germline, CDR1 is KGHSH and CDR2 LQKENI. The V and J ends lost 6 bases and 3 bases respectively, with 9 bases between them. The data were produced by immunoSEQ multiplex PCR, yet TCRdb's version contains in-frame clones alone and is incomplete. The sample consists of 2 million to 2.5 million clones, approximately 93% of them appearing once. This sequence joins TRBV18 and TRBJ2-7, with a possible D match to TRBD1 (6 bases). The sequencing input was naive CD4+ T cells from PBMCs. Subset meaning: CD45RA+ positively selected. The source is a young man in good health. Some clones in this sample may be carry-over from other donors' samples. The CDR3 spells CASSSDSYEQYF. The CDR3 nucleotides read TGTGCCAGCTCCTCGGACAGCTACGAGCAGTACTTC.